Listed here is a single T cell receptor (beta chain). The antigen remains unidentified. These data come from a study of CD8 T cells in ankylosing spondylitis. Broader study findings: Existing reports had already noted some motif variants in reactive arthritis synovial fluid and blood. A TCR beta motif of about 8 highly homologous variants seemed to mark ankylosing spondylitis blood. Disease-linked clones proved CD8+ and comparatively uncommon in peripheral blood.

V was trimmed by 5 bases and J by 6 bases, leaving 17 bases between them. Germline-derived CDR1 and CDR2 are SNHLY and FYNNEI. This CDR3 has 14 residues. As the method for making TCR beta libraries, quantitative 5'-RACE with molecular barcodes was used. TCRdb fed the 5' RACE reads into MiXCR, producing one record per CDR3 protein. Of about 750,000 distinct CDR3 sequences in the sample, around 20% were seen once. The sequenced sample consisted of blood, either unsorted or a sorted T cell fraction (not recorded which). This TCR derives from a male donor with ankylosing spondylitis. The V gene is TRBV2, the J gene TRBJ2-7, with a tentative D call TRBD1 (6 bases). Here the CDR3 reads CASSKTGSLAEQYF. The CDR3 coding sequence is TGTGCCAGCAGTAAAACAGGGTCCCTGGCCGAGCAGTACTTC.